This T cell receptor beta chain was recovered during a study of Ad26.COV2.S vaccination and SARS-CoV-2 variants. Study as a whole: Ad26.COV2.S, an intramuscular injection, was given once or twice 56 days apart. Study-level points and caveats: Total T cell responses were possibly underestimated by TCR breadth and depth analyses.

On this clone: Its antigen is as yet unknown.

Repertoires were generated with immunoSEQ multiplex PCR, while TCRdb's copy carries only in-frame clones and drops some. The repertoire holds 400,000 to 450,000 clones, with 90% as singletons. Treatment of the sample: roughly 19 received Ad26.COV2.S at low or high dose, single or two shots; about 5 received placebo; per-sample allocation not given. Material that was analyzed had been drawn on day 63 after the first vaccine or placebo injection. The source is a person aged 18 to 65 who received the Ad26.COV2.S COVID-19 vaccine or a placebo. Sequenced here: peripheral blood, sampled in a trial of Ad26.COV2.S vaccine versus placebo.

CDR3 amino acids: CASSSRQGSYNEQFF. The CDR3 DNA reads as TGTGCCAGCAGCTCAAGACAGGGCTCCTACAATGAGCAGTTCTTC. The gene calls are TRBV7-9 and TRBJ2-1; 7 bases align to TRBD1. The CDR3 totals 15 residues. The ends lost 4 bases at V and 0 bases at J; junction bases unmatched: 3. Germline CDR1 reads SEHNR; CDR2 reads FQNEAQ (reference sequence). Full variable domain (missing parts from reference TRBV7-9 and TRBJ2-1): DTGVSQNPRHKITKRGQNVTFRCDPISEHNRLYWYRQTLGQGPEFLTYFQNEAQLEKSRLLSDRFSAERPKGSFSTLEIQRTEQGDSAMYLCASSSRQGSYNEQFFGPGTRLTVL.